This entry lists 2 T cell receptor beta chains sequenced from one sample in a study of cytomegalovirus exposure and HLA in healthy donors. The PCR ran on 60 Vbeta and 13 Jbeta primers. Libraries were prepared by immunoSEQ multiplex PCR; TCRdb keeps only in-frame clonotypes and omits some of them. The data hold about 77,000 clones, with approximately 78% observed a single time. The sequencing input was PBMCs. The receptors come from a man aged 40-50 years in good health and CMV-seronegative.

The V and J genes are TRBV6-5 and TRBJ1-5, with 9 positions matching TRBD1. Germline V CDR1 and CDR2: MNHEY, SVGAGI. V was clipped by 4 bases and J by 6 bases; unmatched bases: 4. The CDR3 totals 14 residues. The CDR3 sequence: CASSLQGASQPQHF. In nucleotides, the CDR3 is TGTGCCAGCAGTTTACAGGGGGCATCTCAGCCCCAGCATTTT.

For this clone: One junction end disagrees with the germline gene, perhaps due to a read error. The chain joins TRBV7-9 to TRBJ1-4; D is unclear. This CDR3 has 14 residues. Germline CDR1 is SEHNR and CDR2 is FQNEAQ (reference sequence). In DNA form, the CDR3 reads TGTTCCAGCAGCTTAGAAGGCGGCGGCGAAAAACTGTTTTTT. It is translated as CSSSLEGGGEKLFF.